This T cell receptor (beta chain) was retrieved from a study of T-cell memory formation after mild COVID-19. Findings of the study overall: Most CD4+ clones that shrank were in CM and EM, while CD8+ ones turned up in EMRA. Clones that contracted from day 15 to 85 had balanced CD4/CD8; later expanders were CD4+ biased. What remained unconfirmed was the SARS-CoV-2 specificity of second-wave clones peaking on day 37.

The authors produced TCR alpha and TCR beta cDNA libraries with sample barcodes and UMIs by 5'RACE using constant-segment primers. TCRdb reprocessed the 5' RACE reads with MiXCR, giving one entry per CDR3 protein. The data contain about 290,000 distinct CDR3 sequences, more than 15% of them seen just once; the ten biggest clones take up 22%. Trimming took 2 bases from V and 5 from J, leaving 9 bases between them. Germline CDR1 and CDR2: MNHEY and SVGEGT. This CDR3 spans 14 amino acids. This clonotype was counted between two and nine times. As yet, its antigen is unknown. The chain joins TRBV6-2 or TRBV6-3 to TRBJ2-2, with unresolved D. The sequenced material came from PBMCs or a T cell subset sorted from them (not recorded which). This TCR derives from a young man who had mild COVID-19 (a few samples of this study predate the infection). Cell type and time point are not known. CDR3 DNA: TGTGCCAGCAGTTACGGGCAGCTGACCGGGGAGCTGTTTTTT. Translated: CASSYGQLTGELFF.